The clone carrying this TCR beta chain was detected a few times. Its antigen is currently unknown. PCR was performed a second time for 7 to 11 cycles using a sample-barcoded 5' primer and a J-beta primer mix. A 12-random-nucleotide template-switch adaptor tagged each cDNA molecule. Using its own MiXCR run on the 5' RACE reads, TCRdb lists one record per CDR3 protein. The table lists just under 900,000 distinct CDR3 sequences, 29% of them singletons. The CDR3 sequence is 14 residues long. V lost 5 bases to trimming and J lost 5 bases, with 16 bases between them. Germline CDR1 and CDR2: SGHNT and YYREEE (reference sequence). The sample belongs to a study of blood T cells in healthy people across ages. Study findings and constraints: Across samples, TCR beta diversity tracked strongly with naive T cell percentage.

The material sequenced was blood. The chain links TRBV5-4 to TRBJ2-5; D is undetermined. The origin of this receptor is an elderly woman in good health. The DNA of the CDR3 is TGTGCCAGCAGTCAAAAAAAGGTCGGCGAGACCCAGTACTTC. It translates to CASSQKKVGETQYF.